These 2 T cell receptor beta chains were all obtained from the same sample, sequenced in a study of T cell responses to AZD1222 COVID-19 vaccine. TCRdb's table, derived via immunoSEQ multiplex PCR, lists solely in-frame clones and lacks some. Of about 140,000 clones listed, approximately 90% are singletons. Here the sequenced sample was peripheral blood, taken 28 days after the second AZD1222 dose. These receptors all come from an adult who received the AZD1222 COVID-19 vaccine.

The CDR3 loop reads CASSYRDRDYGYTF. CDR3 nucleotides: TGTGCCAGCAGTTACCGAGACAGGGACTATGGCTACACCTTC. J is TRBJ1-2 and V is TRBV6-2 or TRBV6-3; 7 positions match TRBD1. This CDR3 contains 14 residues. Germline CDR1 MNHEY, CDR2 SVGEGT. The V and J ends lost 2 bases and 3 bases, in that order; junction bases with no gene match: 3.

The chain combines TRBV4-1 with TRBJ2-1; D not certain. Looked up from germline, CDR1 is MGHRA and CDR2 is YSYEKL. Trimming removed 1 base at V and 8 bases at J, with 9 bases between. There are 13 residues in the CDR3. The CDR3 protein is CASSQVPGHEQFF. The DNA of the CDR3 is TGCGCCAGCAGCCAAGTTCCCGGCCATGAGCAGTTCTTC.